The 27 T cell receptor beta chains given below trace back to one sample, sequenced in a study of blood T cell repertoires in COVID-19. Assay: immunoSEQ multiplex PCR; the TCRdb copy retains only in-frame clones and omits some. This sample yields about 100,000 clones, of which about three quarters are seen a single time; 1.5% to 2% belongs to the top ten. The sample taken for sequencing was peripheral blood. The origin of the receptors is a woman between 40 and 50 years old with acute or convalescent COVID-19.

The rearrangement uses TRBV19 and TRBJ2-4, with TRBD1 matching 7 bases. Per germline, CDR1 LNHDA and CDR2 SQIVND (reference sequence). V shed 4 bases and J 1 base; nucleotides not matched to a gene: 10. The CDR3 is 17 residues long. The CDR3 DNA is TGTGCCAGTAGTACCCTCCCACAGGGGAACGCCAAAAACATTCAGTACTTC. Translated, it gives CASSTLPQGNAKNIQYF.

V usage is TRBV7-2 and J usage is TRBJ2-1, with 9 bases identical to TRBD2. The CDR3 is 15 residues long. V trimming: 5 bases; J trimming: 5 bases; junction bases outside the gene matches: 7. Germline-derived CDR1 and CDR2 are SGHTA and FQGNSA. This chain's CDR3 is CASSPPRGGDNEQFF. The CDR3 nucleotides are TGTGCCAGCAGCCCACCGCGGGGGGGTGACAATGAGCAGTTCTTC. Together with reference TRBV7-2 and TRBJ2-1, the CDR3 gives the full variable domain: GAGVSQSPSNKVTEKGKDVELRCDPISGHTALYWYRQSLGQGLEFLIYFQGNSAPDKSGLPSDRFSAERTGGSVSTLTIQRTQQEDSAVYLCASSPPRGGDNEQFFGPGTRLTVL.

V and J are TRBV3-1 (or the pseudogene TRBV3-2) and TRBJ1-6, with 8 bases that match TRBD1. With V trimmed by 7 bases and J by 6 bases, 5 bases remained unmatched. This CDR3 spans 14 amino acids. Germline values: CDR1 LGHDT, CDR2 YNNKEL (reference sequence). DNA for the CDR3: TGTGCCAGCACCGGACAGGGAATTAATTCACCCCTCCACTTT. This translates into CASTGQGINSPLHF.

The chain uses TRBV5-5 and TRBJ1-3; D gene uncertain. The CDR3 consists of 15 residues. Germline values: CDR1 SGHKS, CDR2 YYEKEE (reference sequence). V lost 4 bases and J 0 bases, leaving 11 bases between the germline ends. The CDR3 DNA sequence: TGTGCCAGCAGCCTAATGCCAAGCTCTGGAAACACCATATATTTT. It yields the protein CASSLMPSSGNTIYF. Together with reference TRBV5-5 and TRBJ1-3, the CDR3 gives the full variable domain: DAGVTQSPTHLIKTRGQQVTLRCSPISGHKSVSWYQQVLGQGPQFIFQYYEKEERGRGNFPDRFSARQFPNYSSELNVNALLLGDSALYLCASSLMPSSGNTIYFGEGSWLTVV.

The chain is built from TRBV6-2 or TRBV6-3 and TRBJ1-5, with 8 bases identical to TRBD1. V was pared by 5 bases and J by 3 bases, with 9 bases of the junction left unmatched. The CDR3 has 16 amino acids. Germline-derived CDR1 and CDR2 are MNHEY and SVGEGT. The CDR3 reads CASSPPGQAFNQPQHF. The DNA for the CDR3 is TGTGCCAGCAGTCCGCCGGGACAGGCTTTCAATCAGCCCCAGCATTTT.

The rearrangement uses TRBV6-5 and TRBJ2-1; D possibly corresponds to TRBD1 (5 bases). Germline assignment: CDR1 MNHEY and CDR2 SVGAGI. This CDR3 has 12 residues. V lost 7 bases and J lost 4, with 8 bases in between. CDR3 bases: TGTGCCAGCAAGACAGTTTACAATGAGCAGTTCTTC. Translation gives CASKTVYNEQFF.

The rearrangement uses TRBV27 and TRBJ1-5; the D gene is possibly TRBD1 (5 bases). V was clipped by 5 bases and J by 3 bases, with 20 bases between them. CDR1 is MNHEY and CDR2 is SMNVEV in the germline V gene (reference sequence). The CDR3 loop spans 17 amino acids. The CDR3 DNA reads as TGTGCCAGCAGTGCCCGACAGAATTCGGTCTCCAATCAGCCCCAGCATTTT. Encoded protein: CASSARQNSVSNQPQHF.

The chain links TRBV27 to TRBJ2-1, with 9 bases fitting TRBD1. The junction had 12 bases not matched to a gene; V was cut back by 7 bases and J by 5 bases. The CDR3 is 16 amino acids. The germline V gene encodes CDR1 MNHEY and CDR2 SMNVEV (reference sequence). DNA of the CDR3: TGTGCCAGCATCCTAAGCGACAGGGGGGAGAACAATGAGCAGTTCTTC. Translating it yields CASILSDRGENNEQFF.

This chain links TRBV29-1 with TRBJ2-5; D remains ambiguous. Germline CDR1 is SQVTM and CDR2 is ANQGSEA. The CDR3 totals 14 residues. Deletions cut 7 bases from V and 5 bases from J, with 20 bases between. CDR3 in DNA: TGCAGCGCCGGCGAACCGAGTAGTAGTGAGACCCAGTACTTC. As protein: CSAGEPSSSETQYF.

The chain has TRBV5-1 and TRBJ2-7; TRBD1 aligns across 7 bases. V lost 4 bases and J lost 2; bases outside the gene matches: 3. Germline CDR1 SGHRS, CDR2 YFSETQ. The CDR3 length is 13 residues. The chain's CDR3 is CASSRDSTYEQYF. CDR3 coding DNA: TGCGCCAGCAGCCGGGACAGTACCTACGAGCAGTACTTC.

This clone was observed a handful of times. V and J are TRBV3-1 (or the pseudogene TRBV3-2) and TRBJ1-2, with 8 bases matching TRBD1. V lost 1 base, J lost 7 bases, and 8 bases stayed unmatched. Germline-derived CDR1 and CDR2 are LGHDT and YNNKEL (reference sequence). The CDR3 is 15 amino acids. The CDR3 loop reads CASSQGQGAFRGYTF. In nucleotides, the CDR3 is TGTGCCAGCAGCCAAGGGCAGGGGGCGTTCCGTGGCTACACCTTC.

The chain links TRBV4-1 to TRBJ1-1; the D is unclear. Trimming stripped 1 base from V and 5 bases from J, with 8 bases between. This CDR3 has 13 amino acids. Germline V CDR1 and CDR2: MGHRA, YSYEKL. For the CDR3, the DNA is TGCGCCAGCAGCCAAGGAGTGGAGACTGAAGCTTTCTTT. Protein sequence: CASSQGVETEAFF.

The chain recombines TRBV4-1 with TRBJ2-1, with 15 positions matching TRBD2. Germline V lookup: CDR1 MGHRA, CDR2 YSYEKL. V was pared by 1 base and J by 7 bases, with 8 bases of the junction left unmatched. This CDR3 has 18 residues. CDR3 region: CASSQVDMGLAGGNEQFF. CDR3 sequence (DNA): TGCGCCAGCAGCCAAGTCGACATGGGACTAGCGGGGGGTAATGAGCAGTTCTTC.

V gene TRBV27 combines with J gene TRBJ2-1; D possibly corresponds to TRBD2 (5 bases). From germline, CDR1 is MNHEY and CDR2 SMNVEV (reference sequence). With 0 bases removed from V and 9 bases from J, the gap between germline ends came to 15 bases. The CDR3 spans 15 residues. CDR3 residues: CASSLSIAFIGEQFF. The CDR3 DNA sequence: TGTGCCAGCAGTTTATCGATAGCGTTCATCGGTGAGCAGTTCTTC.

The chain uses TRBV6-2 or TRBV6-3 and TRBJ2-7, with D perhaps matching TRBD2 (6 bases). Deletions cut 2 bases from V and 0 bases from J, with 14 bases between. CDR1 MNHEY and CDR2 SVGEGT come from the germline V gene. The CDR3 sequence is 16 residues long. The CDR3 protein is CASSYTLEGSSYEQYF. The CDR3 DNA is TGTGCCAGCAGTTACACCTTGGAGGGGAGCTCCTACGAGCAGTACTTC.

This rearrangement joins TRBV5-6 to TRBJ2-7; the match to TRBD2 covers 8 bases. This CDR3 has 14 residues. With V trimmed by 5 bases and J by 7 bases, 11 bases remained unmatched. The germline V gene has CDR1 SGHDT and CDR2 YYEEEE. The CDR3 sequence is CASRPVSGGLEQYF. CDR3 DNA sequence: TGTGCCAGCAGACCAGTCAGCGGGGGTCTTGAGCAGTACTTC. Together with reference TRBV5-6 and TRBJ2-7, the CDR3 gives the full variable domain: DAGVTQSPTHLIKTRGQQVTLRCSPKSGHDTVSWYQQALGQGPQFIFQYYEEEERQRGNFPDRFSGHQFPNYSSELNVNALLLGDSALYLCASRPVSGGLEQYFGPGTRLTVT.

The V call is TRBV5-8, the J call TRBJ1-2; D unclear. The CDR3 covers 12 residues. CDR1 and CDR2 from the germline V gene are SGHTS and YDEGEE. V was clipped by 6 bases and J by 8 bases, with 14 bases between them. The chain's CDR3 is CASTRGPGGYTF. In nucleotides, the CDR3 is TGTGCCAGCACCCGAGGGCCGGGCGGCTACACCTTC.

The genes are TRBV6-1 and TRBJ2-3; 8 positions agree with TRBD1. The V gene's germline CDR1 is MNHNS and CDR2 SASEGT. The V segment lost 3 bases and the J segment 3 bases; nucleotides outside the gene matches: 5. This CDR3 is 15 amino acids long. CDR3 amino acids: CASSEGDRRTDTQYF. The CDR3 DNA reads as TGTGCCAGCAGTGAGGGGGACAGGCGTACAGATACGCAGTATTTT.

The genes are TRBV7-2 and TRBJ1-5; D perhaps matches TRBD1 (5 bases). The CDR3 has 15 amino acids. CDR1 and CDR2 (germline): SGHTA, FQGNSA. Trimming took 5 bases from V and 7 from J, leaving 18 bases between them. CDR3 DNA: TGTGCCAGCAGCATTACCGGGACGGGAGGCCAGCCCCAGCATTTT. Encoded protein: CASSITGTGGQPQHF.

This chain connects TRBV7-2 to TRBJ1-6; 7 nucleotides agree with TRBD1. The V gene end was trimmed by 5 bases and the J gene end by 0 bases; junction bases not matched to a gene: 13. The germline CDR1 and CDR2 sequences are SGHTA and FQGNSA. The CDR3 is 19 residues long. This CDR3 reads CASSPEGARLSSYNSPLHF. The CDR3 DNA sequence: TGTGCCAGCAGCCCAGAGGGGGCGAGACTTAGCTCCTATAATTCACCCCTCCACTTT.

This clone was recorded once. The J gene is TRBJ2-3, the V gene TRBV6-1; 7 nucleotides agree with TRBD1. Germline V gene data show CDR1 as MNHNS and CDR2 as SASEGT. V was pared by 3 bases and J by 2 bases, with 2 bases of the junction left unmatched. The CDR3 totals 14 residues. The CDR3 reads CASSETGTTDTQYF. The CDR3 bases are TGTGCCAGCAGTGAGACAGGGACCACAGATACGCAGTATTTT.

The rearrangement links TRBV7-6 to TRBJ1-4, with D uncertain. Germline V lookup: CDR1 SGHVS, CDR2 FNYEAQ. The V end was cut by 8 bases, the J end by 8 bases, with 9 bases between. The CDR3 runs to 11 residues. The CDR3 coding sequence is TGTGCCAGCGGGAGAGAGGAAAAACTGTTTTTT. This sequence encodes CASGREEKLFF.

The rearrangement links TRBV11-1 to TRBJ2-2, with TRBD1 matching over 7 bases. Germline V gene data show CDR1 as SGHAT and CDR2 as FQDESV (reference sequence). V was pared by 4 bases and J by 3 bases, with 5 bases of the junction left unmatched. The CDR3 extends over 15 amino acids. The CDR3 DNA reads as TGTGCCAGCAGCTCCCGGGACAGATACACCGGGGAGCTGTTTTTT. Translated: CASSSRDRYTGELFF.

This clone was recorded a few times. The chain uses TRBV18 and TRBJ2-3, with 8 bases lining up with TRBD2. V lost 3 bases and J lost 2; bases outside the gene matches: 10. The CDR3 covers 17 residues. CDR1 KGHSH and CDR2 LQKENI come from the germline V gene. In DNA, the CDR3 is TGTGCCAGCTCACCGCGTGGCGGGGGGCCCAACACAGATACGCAGTATTTT. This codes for CASSPRGGGPNTDTQYF.

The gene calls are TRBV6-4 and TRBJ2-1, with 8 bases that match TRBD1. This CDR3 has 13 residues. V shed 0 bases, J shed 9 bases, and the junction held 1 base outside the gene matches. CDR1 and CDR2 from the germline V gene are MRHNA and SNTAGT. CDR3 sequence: CASSDSDRGEQFF. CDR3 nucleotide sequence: TGTGCCAGCAGTGACTCCGACAGGGGTGAGCAGTTCTTC.

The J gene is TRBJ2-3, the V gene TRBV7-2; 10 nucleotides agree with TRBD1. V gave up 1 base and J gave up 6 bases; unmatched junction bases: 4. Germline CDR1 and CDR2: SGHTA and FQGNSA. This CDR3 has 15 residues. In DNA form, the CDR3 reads TGTGCCAGCAGCTTAGAGGGACAGGGGCTGGATACGCAGTATTTT. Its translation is CASSLEGQGLDTQYF.

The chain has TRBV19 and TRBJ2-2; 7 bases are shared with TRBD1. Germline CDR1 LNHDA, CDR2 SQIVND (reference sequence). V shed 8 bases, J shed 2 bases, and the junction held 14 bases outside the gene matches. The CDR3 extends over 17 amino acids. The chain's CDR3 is CASGPRLRGGNTGELFF. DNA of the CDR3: TGTGCCAGTGGACCCCGCCTACGAGGGGGCAACACCGGGGAGCTGTTTTTT.